This T cell receptor beta chain was profiled in a study of cytomegalovirus exposure and HLA in healthy donors. Study-wide results and limits: In the analysis, some V segments, TRBV6-2 and TRBV6-3 included, were excluded as indistinguishable. As was reported, the classifier diagnosed cytomegalovirus status with high specificity and sensitivity. In vitro experiments confirmed that a few CMV-associated chains were specific for CMV antigens. In a later analysis, specific HLA alleles were associated with more than 15,000 TCR beta sequences at a 0.05 false discovery rate.

PCR amplification relied on 60 Vbeta primers (plus 13 Jbeta primers). Profiling relied on immunoSEQ multiplex PCR, and the TCRdb table lists in-frame clones only, not all of them. Counted here are 150,000 to 200,000 clones, approximately 81% occurring once; the ten biggest clones make up 2% to 2.5%. Losses at the gene ends were 4 bases for V and 5 bases for J; bases not matched to a gene: 7. CDR1 LNHDA and CDR2 SQIVND come from the germline V gene (reference sequence). CDR3 length equals 14 residues. On this clone: Its antigen is not identified.

This receptor was identified in a young woman in good health and CMV-seronegative. The chain joins TRBV19 to TRBJ2-7, with 8 nucleotides matching TRBD2. Sequencing was done on a sample of PBMCs. CDR3 DNA sequence: TGTGCCAGTAGTAAGAACGGGAGGGTCCACGAGCAGTACTTC. It codes for CASSKNGRVHEQYF. The full variable domain, in which reference TRBV19 and TRBJ2-7 provide the parts outside the CDR3, is DGGITQSPKYLFRKEGQNVTLSCEQNLNHDAMYWYRQDPGQGLRLIYYSQIVNDFQKGDIAEGYSVSREKKESFPLTVTSAQKNPTAFYLCASSKNGRVHEQYFGPGTRLTVT.